This T cell receptor (beta chain) is drawn from a study of shared clonotypes between healthy human individuals (dated by TCRdb to the early 2020s). About the investigation overall: Three men and two women, aged 18 to 49 years, made up the cohort. Blood TCR repertoires of about 5 healthy adults were deeply sequenced to estimate repertoire size and the extent of clonotype sharing between individuals. To increase sequencing depth and limit assay-specific biases, TCR repertoire library preparation and sequencing were carried out by different laboratories using diverse techniques. Each donor's leukapheresis produced roughly between about 0.9 and 9.5 billion PBMCs. What the research found in general, with its limitations: Sampling was limited to blood, and TCR repertoires in tissue likely differ from TCR repertoires in blood. The genetic and exposure-history diversity represented was limited by the small number of donors. Based on pairwise subsampling, the degree of clonotype sharing among donors was expected to be affected by sequencing depth.

Using the deep immunoSEQ assay, multiplex PCR amplified TCR CDR3 regions from genomic DNA. Extracted genomic DNA from each cell subset was spread evenly across all wells of several immunoSEQ 96-well plates, with each plate serving as a replicate. Each replicate PCR for unsorted PBMC received roughly 0.3 ug genomic DNA, equal to approximately 30,000 T cell genomes. Ten immunoSEQ deep assay plates were used to sequence the unsorted PBMC genomic DNA. Purified libraries were quantified with a Qubit 3.0 fluorometer, sized on a Bioanalyzer 2100, and re-quantified with the KAPA Library Quantification kit. Every immunoSEQ 96-well plate was sequenced on a separate single-read 150-cycle Illumina NextSeq 550 flow cell. Per the source publication's procedure: The immunoSEQ output contained only junctional sequences without quality scores, so filtering could not match that applied to full-length reads. To assign V/J genes and CDR3, sequences were annotated against IMGT germline references using PyIR, a Python wrapper for IgBLAST v1.9. Any read was removed if the V/J assignment was weak (E-value above 1e-6), the CDR3 was missing, or the read contained stop codons, out-of-frame junctions, or ambiguous translated residues. V3J clonotypes were defined as sequences sharing an identical inferred V gene, J gene, and CDR3 amino acid sequence. Percentage overlap between repertoires was computed as shared unique clonotypes divided by the size of the smaller repertoire. Three approaches were used to assess repertoire richness: RTK rarefaction, the Chao1 estimator, and Recon v2.1 estimates of unobserved clonotypes. Here the immuneACCESS table is served through TCRdb, limited to in-frame sequences with V and J called. Missing clones are a known gap in these copies; in checked studies unresolved V genes cover under half, and the rest lacks a known reason. Clone size and V and J calls were adopted from that table, with D and trimming inferred from the DNA. In all, the sample holds about 490,000 clones, and around 73% of those were seen once. About 12% of the sample is held by the ten biggest clonotypes.

The donors were healthy, HIV-negative adults with no recently reported acute infections or vaccinations. All donors were Caucasian adults living in Nashville, Tennessee, USA. For unsorted samples, 90 million to 95 million PBMCs were counted, and genomic DNA was extracted using the QIAamp DNA Blood Mini kit. After blood collection by leukapheresis, PBMCs were isolated using Ficoll-Histopaque density gradient centrifugation and then cryopreserved in the vapor phase of liquid nitrogen. Trimming removed 1 base from V and 0 bases from J; the gene matches leave 3 bases unexplained. The germline V gene (reference sequence) yields GTSNPN for CDR1 and SVGIG for CDR2. Inclusive of the bounding cysteine and phenylalanine, the CDR3 is 15 residues long. Only the CDR3 region is kept as DNA, spanning 45 bases read in frame from base 1. This clone has more than one count but fewer than ten. There is no known antigen for this receptor. It has no much larger one-base neighbor in the sample; base qualities were not kept.

The specimen was PBMCs. The TCR originated in a woman in her 40s in good health. Some clones in this sample may be carry-over from other donors' samples. This chain is built from TRBV30 and TRBJ1-3; the central 7 bases match TRBD1. The DNA sequence follows: TGTGCCTGGAGTGCACAGGGGATCTCTGGAAACACCATATATTTT. The encoded protein is CAWSAQGISGNTIYF.